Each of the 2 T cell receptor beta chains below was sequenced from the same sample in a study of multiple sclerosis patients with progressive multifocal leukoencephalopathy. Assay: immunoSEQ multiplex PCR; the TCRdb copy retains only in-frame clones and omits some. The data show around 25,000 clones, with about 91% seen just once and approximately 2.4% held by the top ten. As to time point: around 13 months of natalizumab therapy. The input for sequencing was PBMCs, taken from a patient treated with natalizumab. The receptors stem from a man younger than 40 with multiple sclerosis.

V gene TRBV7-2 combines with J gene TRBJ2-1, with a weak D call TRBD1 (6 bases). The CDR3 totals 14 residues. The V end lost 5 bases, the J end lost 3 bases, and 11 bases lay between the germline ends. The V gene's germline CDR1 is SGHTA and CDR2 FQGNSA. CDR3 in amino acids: CASSPGTFYNEQFF. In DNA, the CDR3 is TGTGCCAGCAGCCCAGGGACATTCTACAATGAGCAGTTCTTC.

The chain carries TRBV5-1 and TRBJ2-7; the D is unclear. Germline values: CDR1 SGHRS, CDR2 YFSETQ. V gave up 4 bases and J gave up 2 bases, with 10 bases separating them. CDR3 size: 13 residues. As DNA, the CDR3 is TGCGCCAGCAGCACCTATAGTCCCTACGAGCAGTACTTC. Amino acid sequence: CASSTYSPYEQYF.